These 20 T cell receptor beta chains originate from one sample sequenced in a study of T-cell reconstitution after alpha-beta-depleted transplantation in children. Using unique molecular identifiers, the investigators prepared the TCRbeta library. Via MiXCR, TCRdb re-called the PCR reads, giving one row per CDR3 protein. The sample has approximately 400,000 distinct CDR3 sequences; roughly 10% are singletons. The source material was PBMCs from the stem cell graft donor, sampled from the stem cell graft. The receptors derive from a human donor who donated a stem cell graft to a child with acute myeloid leukemia.

This clonotype was seen only a few times. The chain combines TRBV20-1 with TRBJ2-1; TRBD2 is a possible D gene (6 bases). Trimming took 0 bases from V and 10 from J, leaving 13 bases between them. The CDR3 loop spans 13 amino acids. Germline V gene sequence: CDR1 DFQATT, CDR2 SNEGSKA (reference sequence). The CDR3 bases are TGCAGTGCTAGAGAAGTATTGCGGGGCGAGCAGTTCTTC. It translates to CSAREVLRGEQFF.

The rearrangement links TRBV20-1 to TRBJ2-1; 8 nucleotides align to TRBD1. Germline CDR1 reads DFQATT; CDR2 reads SNEGSKA (reference sequence). This CDR3 contains 15 residues. Germline trimming cut 2 bases from V and 6 bases from J; bases unmatched to any gene: 9. The CDR3 DNA sequence: TGCAGTGCTAGATCTCGACAGGGGAGTGTCAATGAGCAGTTCTTC. Translating gives CSARSRQGSVNEQFF.

The gene calls are TRBV12-3 or TRBV12-4 and TRBJ2-2; perhaps TRBD2 as D (6 bases). Between the trimmed V and J ends, which lost 7 bases and 5 bases, there was a span of 11 bases. CDR3 length: 13 amino acids. The CDR3 coding sequence is TGTGCCAGCACCTTAGCGGATACCGGGGAGCTGTTTTTT. Translating gives CASTLADTGELFF.

The table lists this clonotype with a few counts. The genes are TRBV19 and TRBJ2-1; TRBD2 agrees at 7 bases. Germline V gene lookup returns CDR1 LNHDA and CDR2 SQIVND (reference sequence). After removal of 5 bases from V and 10 bases from J, the junction contained 8 bases not matched to a gene. The CDR3 is 13 amino acids. CDR3 residues: CASSPQPRGEQFF. The CDR3 region has the DNA TGTGCCAGTAGTCCCCAGCCGCGGGGGGAGCAGTTCTTC.

This clonotype was seen repeatedly, ten times or more. The chain employs TRBV20-1 and TRBJ2-1; 7 positions match TRBD1. Germline V gene lookup returns CDR1 DFQATT and CDR2 SNEGSKA (reference sequence). V lost 3 bases and J lost 0; bases outside the gene matches: 8. The CDR3 is made up of 16 amino acids. The CDR3 is CSARTGTGSSYNEQFF. CDR3 DNA: TGCAGTGCTAGGACAGGGACGGGTAGCTCCTACAATGAGCAGTTCTTC.

This clonotype appeared many times. The CDR3 here is CASSLGYTGELFF. The CDR3 coding sequence is TGTGCCAGCAGTTTAGGCTACACCGGGGAGCTGTTTTTT. The V gene is TRBV12-3 or TRBV12-4, the J gene TRBJ2-2; D is ambiguous. The CDR3 extends over 13 amino acids. Trimming removed 1 base from V and 3 bases from J, with 3 bases in between.

This clonotype was seen repeatedly, ten times or more. The chain uses TRBV5-1 and TRBJ2-3; D not resolved. Trimming pared 4 bases from V and 2 bases from J, leaving 8 bases between. CDR1 is SGHRS and CDR2 is YFSETQ in the germline V gene. This CDR3 comprises 13 residues. CDR3 loop: CASSQVLTDTQYF. The CDR3 DNA reads TGCGCCAGCAGCCAGGTTCTCACAGATACGCAGTATTTT. Full variable domain (rest looked up from reference TRBV5-1 and TRBJ2-3): KAGVTQTPRYLIKTRGQQVTLSCSPISGHRSVSWYQQTPGQGLQFLFEYFSETQRNKGNFPGRFSGRQFSNSRSEMNVSTLELGDSALYLCASSQVLTDTQYFGPGTRLTVL.

This chain connects TRBV12-3 or TRBV12-4 to TRBJ1-3; D is uncertain. V gave up 3 bases and J gave up 3 bases, with 12 bases separating them. This CDR3 spans 15 amino acids. The CDR3 DNA is TGTGCCAGCAGTTTCGAGGGAGGTTTTGGAAACACCATATATTTT. It specifies CASSFEGGFGNTIYF.

This clonotype was observed a few times. The chain has TRBV7-2 and TRBJ2-5; D is perhaps TRBD2 (7 bases). CDR3 length equals 15 residues. Germline V gene lookup returns CDR1 SGHTA and CDR2 FQGNSA. V lost 5 bases to trimming and J lost 7 bases, with 20 bases between them. Here the CDR3 reads CASSTQVEGGTTQYF. Here the CDR3 DNA reads TGTGCCAGCAGCACACAGGTCGAGGGGGGGACGACCCAGTACTTC. Combining the CDR3 with reference TRBV7-2 and TRBJ2-5 gives the whole variable domain GAGVSQSPSNKVTEKGKDVELRCDPISGHTALYWYRQSLGQGLEFLIYFQGNSAPDKSGLPSDRFSAERTGGSVSTLTIQRTQQEDSAVYLCASSTQVEGGTTQYFGPGTRLLVL.

This clonotype was seen many times. The genes are TRBV29-1 and TRBJ2-1; D uncertain. V was pared by 6 bases and J by 4 bases, with 13 bases between. The CDR3 extends over 13 amino acids. Germline loops: CDR1 SQVTM, CDR2 ANQGSEA. The CDR3 nucleotides read TGCAGCGTCCCAGAGGAATTTTACAATGAGCAGTTCTTC. Translating gives CSVPEEFYNEQFF.

This clonotype has only a few counts. The chain carries TRBV19 and TRBJ2-7, with D possibly being TRBD2 (5 bases). V gave up 5 bases and J gave up 3 bases, with 11 bases separating them. Germline CDR1 LNHDA, CDR2 SQIVND (reference sequence). The CDR3 length is 13 residues. The CDR3 DNA sequence: TGTGCCAGTAGTTCAATAGGAGGCTACGAGCAGTACTTC. Translation: CASSSIGGYEQYF.

This clonotype was counted between two and nine times. The gene calls are TRBV29-1 and TRBJ1-2; D is uncertain. CDR1 is SQVTM, CDR2 ANQGSEA, per germline. V shed 4 bases and J shed 8 bases, with 14 bases lying between them. The CDR3 runs 12 residues. The CDR3 spells CSVGTHKEGYTF. Here the CDR3 DNA reads TGCAGCGTTGGGACTCACAAGGAGGGCTACACCTTC.

This chain connects TRBV5-1 to TRBJ2-4; weak D call: TRBD2 (6 bases). This CDR3 has 15 residues. The germline V gene encodes CDR1 SGHRS and CDR2 YFSETQ. V was cut by 4 bases and J by 5 bases, with 16 bases left in between. The CDR3 is CASSLGRGTQNIQYF. The CDR3 DNA is TGCGCCAGCAGCCTTGGGCGGGGCACCCAAAACATTCAGTACTTC.

This clonotype was seen many times. The chain joins TRBV12-3 or TRBV12-4 to TRBJ2-5; unclear D gene. The V end lost 6 bases, the J end lost 1 base, and 12 bases lay between the germline ends. The CDR3 loop spans 14 amino acids. The CDR3 DNA reads as TGTGCCAGCAGAACAGTGGGCTCCCAAGAGACCCAGTACTTC. This sequence encodes CASRTVGSQETQYF.

The chain recombines TRBV27 with TRBJ1-3; TRBD1 might be the D (5 bases). V lost 6 bases to trimming and J lost 4 bases, with 10 bases between them. This CDR3 is built from 13 residues. The germline V gene encodes CDR1 MNHEY and CDR2 SMNVEV (reference sequence). The CDR3 DNA follows: TGTGCCAGCAGGGGGGGTGTAGGAAACACCATATATTTT. Protein product: CASRGGVGNTIYF.

This clonotype was observed at least ten times. The V call is TRBV11-2, the J call TRBJ1-5; 7 bases match TRBD1. CDR1 and CDR2 (germline): SGHAT, FQNNGV. The CDR3 has 17 residues. The V segment lost 3 bases and the J segment 0 bases; nucleotides outside the gene matches: 8. The DNA for the CDR3 is TGTGCCAGCAGCTTCCGGGACAGCCCTGGTAGCAATCAGCCCCAGCATTTT. Translation gives CASSFRDSPGSNQPQHF.

The chain recombines TRBV9 with TRBJ1-1; D is unresolved. With 3 bases removed from V and 3 bases from J, the gap between germline ends came to 12 bases. There are 14 residues in the CDR3. Germline CDR1 SGDLS, CDR2 YYNGEE. CDR3 DNA sequence: TGTGCCAGCAGCGGACCCCACGGGGACACTGAAGCTTTCTTT. It translates to CASSGPHGDTEAFF.

The genes are TRBV12-3 or TRBV12-4 and TRBJ2-1; no definite D call. V was cut by 2 bases and J by 5 bases, with 16 bases left in between. This CDR3 region has 16 residues. The CDR3 coding sequence is TGTGCCAGCAGTTTATCGGTCCCCATGGCGAACAATGAGCAGTTCTTC. Translating gives CASSLSVPMANNEQFF.

A few counts support this clonotype. V usage is TRBV24-1 and J usage is TRBJ2-1; 8 bases align to TRBD1. There are 15 residues in the CDR3. Germline V lookup: CDR1 KGHDR, CDR2 SFDVKD. The V gene end was trimmed by 4 bases and the J gene end by 4 bases; junction bases not matched to a gene: 5. CDR3 nucleotides: TGTGCCACCAGTGAAGGTAGACAGGGGTACAATGAGCAGTTCTTC. Amino acid sequence: CATSEGRQGYNEQFF.

This clonotype was seen a handful of times. The chain links TRBV9 to TRBJ1-6; 8 bases map to TRBD1. V gave up 4 bases and J gave up 7 bases; unmatched junction bases: 7. CDR3 length equals 15 residues. Germline V lookup: CDR1 SGDLS, CDR2 YYNGEE. CDR3 amino acids: CASSPLQGVNSPLHF. The CDR3 region has the DNA TGTGCCAGCAGCCCACTACAGGGGGTAAATTCACCCCTCCACTTT.